Listed here are 24 T cell receptor beta chains from one sample, sequenced in a study of blood T cells in healthy people across ages. Using a J-beta primer mix together with a sample-barcoded 5' primer, a second PCR was run for roughly 6 to 12 cycles. TCRdb used MiXCR to reprocess the 5' RACE reads, holding one entry per CDR3 protein. The sample yields about 1.6 million distinct CDR3 sequences, roughly 32% seen once. The sample was blood. The receptors shown here come from a woman aged 30 to 39 in good health.

This clonotype has more than one count but fewer than ten. The genes are TRBV20-1 and TRBJ1-2; weak D call: TRBD1 (5 bases). The CDR3 consists of 15 residues. Germline V gives CDR1 DFQATT, CDR2 SNEGSKA (reference sequence). V was pared by 5 bases and J by 5 bases, with 21 bases between. CDR3: CSAVDNGTDDYGYTF. CDR3 DNA: TGCAGTGCTGTCGATAATGGGACCGACGATTATGGCTACACCTTC.

V is TRBV20-1 and J is TRBJ2-5, with TRBD2 as a possible D gene (6 bases). Germline CDR1 reads DFQATT; CDR2 reads SNEGSKA (reference sequence). Trimming shortened V by 3 bases and J by 11 bases, and 25 bases separated the two germline ends. CDR3 size: 15 residues. As DNA, the CDR3 is TGCAGTGCTAGGGGGTCGACGGTTAACGTCGGAGGGCAGTACTTC. It encodes CSARGSTVNVGGQYF.

V is TRBV28 and J is TRBJ1-6; D not certain. CDR1 is MDHEN, CDR2 SYDVKM, per germline. CDR3 length equals 13 residues. Trimming took off 4 bases at V and 7 bases at J, with 8 bases between the two ends. In DNA form, the CDR3 reads TGTGCCAGCAGTTCAGGACGGAATTCACCCCTCCACTTT. Protein product: CASSSGRNSPLHF.

The CDR3 DNA is TGTGCCAGCAGAAGGACACGCCAAGACTACGAGCAGTACTTC. This sequence encodes CASRRTRQDYEQYF. The rearrangement uses TRBV11-2 and TRBJ2-7; D is possibly TRBD1 (5 bases). The CDR3 extends over 14 amino acids. V was pared by 6 bases and J by 3 bases, with 15 bases between. The germline V gene has CDR1 SGHAT and CDR2 FQNNGV.

The chain links TRBV3-1 to TRBJ1-2; D may be TRBD1 (5 bases). There are 16 residues in the CDR3. In germline, CDR1 is LGHDT, CDR2 YNNKEL (reference sequence). The V gene lost 0 bases and the J gene lost 0 bases, with 11 bases spanning the gap. The CDR3 sequence: CASSQDFGATNYGYTF. CDR3 in DNA: TGTGCCAGCAGCCAAGATTTCGGGGCTACTAACTATGGCTACACCTTC.

This clonotype turned up a few times. J is TRBJ1-1 and V is TRBV29-1; weak D call: TRBD1 (6 bases). The germline CDR1 and CDR2 sequences are SQVTM and ANQGSEA. Trimming shortened V by 6 bases and J by 4 bases, and 24 bases separated the two germline ends. The CDR3 contains 16 residues. The CDR3 DNA follows: TGCAGCGTCCCGGAGAGGGGGGGGATAATGGGCACTGAAGCTTTCTTT. Protein: CSVPERGGIMGTEAFF.

The chain has TRBV2 and TRBJ1-2; maybe TRBD1 (5 bases). Germline V gene sequence: CDR1 SNHLY, CDR2 FYNNEI. V was trimmed by 6 bases and J by 7 bases, leaving 21 bases between them. The CDR3 has 15 amino acids. The CDR3 protein is CASRMGQGKTGGYTF. CDR3 sequence (DNA): TGTGCCAGCAGGATGGGGCAGGGCAAGACCGGTGGCTACACCTTC.

This clonotype turned up a few times. V and J are TRBV5-6 and TRBJ2-5; D not certain. Germline V lookup: CDR1 SGHDT, CDR2 YYEEEE. The CDR3 runs to 17 residues. V lost 4 bases to trimming and J lost 1 base, with 20 bases between them. The CDR3 bases are TGTGCCAGCAGCCTCTCGGTGACGTTCGTTACCCAAGAGACCCAGTACTTC. Translating gives CASSLSVTFVTQETQYF.

V and J are TRBV6-2 or TRBV6-3 and TRBJ2-7; weak D call: TRBD2 (5 bases). The closer fit of TRBJ2-5 to the DNA end suggests the J call may be wrong. CDR1 MNHEY and CDR2 SVGEGT come from the germline V gene. This CDR3 comprises 12 residues. CDR3 amino acids: CASTLLGGTQYF. The DNA of the CDR3 is TGTGCCAGCACCCTACTAGGAGGGACCCAGTACTTC.

The J gene is TRBJ2-5, the V gene TRBV13, with D maybe TRBD2 (5 bases). The CDR3 is 13 amino acids. V dropped 3 bases and J dropped 11 bases, with 16 bases sitting between them. CDR1 is PRHDT, CDR2 FYEKMQ, per germline (reference sequence). CDR3 amino acids: CASSFGVNQGQYF. Written as DNA, the CDR3 is TGTGCCAGCAGCTTCGGGGTAAATCAAGGGCAGTACTTC.

This clonotype was recorded many times. This chain links TRBV5-5 with TRBJ1-1; D is unresolved. Trimming took off 2 bases at V and 4 bases at J, with 9 bases between the two ends. There are 13 residues in the CDR3. The germline gives CDR1 SGHKS, CDR2 YYEKEE (reference sequence). CDR3 in DNA: TGTGCCAGCAGCTTAGGGAGTGGCACTGAAGCTTTCTTT. It translates to CASSLGSGTEAFF.

There are many counts of this clonotype. This chain joins TRBV27 and TRBJ2-7; 8 nucleotides agree with TRBD1. V lost 8 bases and J lost 3; bases outside the gene matches: 6. Germline lookup yields CDR1 MNHEY and CDR2 SMNVEV (reference sequence). There are 13 residues in the CDR3. In nucleotides, the CDR3 is TGTGCCAGCGGCGGACAGGGAGACTACGAGCAGTACTTC. It specifies CASGGQGDYEQYF.

The chain uses TRBV20-1 and TRBJ2-7; TRBD2 is a possible D gene (5 bases). The CDR3 extends over 15 amino acids. V was shortened by 5 bases and J by 3 bases, with 20 bases between the two germline ends. CDR1 is DFQATT, CDR2 SNEGSKA, per germline (reference sequence). DNA for the CDR3: TGCAGTGCTCGGGCGCCCGCTAGCTCTAGCTACGAGCAGTACTTC. It yields the protein CSARAPASSSYEQYF.

This clonotype was counted between two and nine times. The chain is built from TRBV3-1 and TRBJ1-1; D call uncertain. V lost 1 base to trimming and J lost 4 bases, with 13 bases between them. This CDR3 spans 15 amino acids. Germline CDR1 LGHDT, CDR2 YNNKEL (reference sequence). The CDR3 DNA follows: TGTGCCAGCAGCCAAGTCGCGATCTTGGGCACTGAAGCTTTCTTT. Amino acids: CASSQVAILGTEAFF. The full variable domain, its missing parts supplied by reference TRBV3-1 and TRBJ1-1, is DTAVSQTPKYLVTQMGNDKSIKCEQNLGHDTMYWYKQDSKKFLKIMFSYNNKELIINETVPNRFSPKSPDKAHLNLHINSLELGDSAVYFCASSQVAILGTEAFFGQGTRLTVV.

The V and J genes are TRBV4-3 and TRBJ2-1; 11 positions agree with TRBD2. Germline CDR1 LGHNA, CDR2 YSLEER. V lost 0 bases, J lost 7 bases, and 2 bases stayed unmatched. This CDR3 is built from 15 residues. The CDR3 loop is CASSQETSGMNEQFF. The CDR3 DNA reads as TGCGCCAGCAGCCAAGAGACTAGCGGGATGAATGAGCAGTTCTTC.

In this sample, this clonotype turned up a few times. The J gene is TRBJ1-5, the V gene TRBV5-1; D is ambiguous. V was trimmed by 4 bases and J by 6 bases, leaving 11 bases between them. The length of the CDR3 is 13 residues. Germline CDR1 SGHRS, CDR2 YFSETQ. In nucleotides, the CDR3 is TGCGCCAGCAGCGTGGAGGGTGGTCAGCCCCAGCATTTT. Protein: CASSVEGGQPQHF.

The chain has TRBV6-5 and TRBJ1-2; tentative D call: TRBD1 (5 bases). The germline V and J ends were trimmed by 4 bases and 4 bases, with 16 bases remaining between them. In germline, CDR1 is MNHEY, CDR2 SVGAGI. The CDR3 spans 15 residues. CDR3 coding DNA: TGTGCCAGCAGTTGGGCCAGCGGGGGAGGCTATGGCTACACCTTC. The encoded protein is CASSWASGGGYGYTF.

In its sample, this clonotype was seen many times. The chain couples TRBV20-1 to TRBJ2-5; the D is unclear. The CDR3 is 12 residues long. The V gene's germline CDR1 is DFQATT and CDR2 SNEGSKA (reference sequence). Trimming removed 3 bases from V and 4 bases from J, with 9 bases in between. CDR3 sequence reads: CSASGLPETQYF. The DNA of the CDR3 is TGCAGTGCTAGTGGGCTTCCAGAGACCCAGTACTTC.

The chain links TRBV6-5 to TRBJ1-1; 8 bases align to TRBD1. From germline, CDR1 is MNHEY and CDR2 SVGAGI. This CDR3 region has 14 residues. V gave up 2 bases and J gave up 7 bases; unmatched junction bases: 6. CDR3 protein: CASSYLTGGSEAFF. CDR3 nucleotide sequence: TGTGCCAGCAGTTACCTCACAGGGGGAAGTGAAGCTTTCTTT.

This clonotype was picked up many times. The rearrangement joins TRBV20-1 to TRBJ2-7, with 12 bases that match TRBD2. Per the germline V gene, CDR1 is DFQATT and CDR2 is SNEGSKA (reference sequence). Germline trimming cut 0 bases from V and 6 bases from J; bases unmatched to any gene: 6. The CDR3 totals 15 residues. The CDR3 spells CSARDTSGRPGEQYF. In DNA form, the CDR3 reads TGCAGTGCTAGAGACACTAGCGGGAGGCCGGGCGAGCAGTACTTC.

Only a few counts were recorded for this clonotype. The chain joins TRBV9 to TRBJ1-6, with D tentatively TRBD1 (6 bases). From germline, CDR1 is SGDLS and CDR2 YYNGEE. This CDR3 is 15 amino acids long. V was cut by 4 bases and J by 8 bases, with 16 bases left in between. CDR3 in amino acids: CASSPRGGSDSPLHF. CDR3 DNA sequence: TGTGCCAGCAGCCCGAGGGGGGGATCTGATTCACCCCTCCACTTT. Full variable domain (rest looked up from reference TRBV9 and TRBJ1-6): DSGVTQTPKHLITATGQRVTLRCSPRSGDLSVYWYQQSLDQGLQFLIQYYNGEERAKGNILERFSAQQFPDLHSELNLSSLELGDSALYFCASSPRGGSDSPLHFGNGTRLTVT.

Notes on this clonotype: It may be a read error: a sequence one base away is much more abundant. This sequence joins TRBV7-8 and TRBJ2-3; 8 positions match TRBD2. The CDR3 contains 16 residues. V gave up 4 bases and J gave up 2 bases; unmatched junction bases: 8. CDR1 and CDR2 (germline): SGHVS, FQNEAQ. CDR3 region: CASSSRTSRSTDTQYF. The CDR3 DNA reads as TGTGCCAGCAGCTCGCGGACTAGCAGGTCCACAGATACGCAGTATTTT.

The rearrangement joins TRBV6-1 to TRBJ2-3; D may be TRBD1 or TRBD2 (5 bases each). CDR3 size: 15 residues. Germline loops: CDR1 MNHNS, CDR2 SASEGT. V was pared by 4 bases and J by 6 bases, with 17 bases between. For the CDR3, the DNA is TGTGCCAGCAGTGCACCGGGACCTGGGGGTGATACGCAGTATTTT. It specifies CASSAPGPGGDTQYF.

The J gene is TRBJ2-7, the V gene TRBV3-1; 12 nucleotides match TRBD2. This CDR3 is built from 14 residues. Germline CDR1 and CDR2: LGHDT and YNNKEL (reference sequence). After removal of 4 bases from V and 10 bases from J, the junction contained 8 bases not matched to a gene. The CDR3 nucleotides read TGTGCCAGCAGCCCTCCGGGACTAGCGGGTACCCAGTACTTC. Translated, it gives CASSPPGLAGTQYF.